The present T cell receptor (beta chain) was sequenced within a study of CD8 T cells in ankylosing spondylitis. Study-wide findings and caveats: Among TCR beta sequences, a motif of several highly homologous variants appeared characteristic of ankylosing spondylitis blood. The study looked at matched synovial fluid samples from ankylosing spondylitis patients. Disease-linked clones were reported to be significantly enriched there. Clones that were linked to disease were CD8+ and were relatively rare in peripheral blood.

TCRdb independently ran MiXCR on the 5' RACE reads; one entry per CDR3 protein. The profile covers around 140,000 distinct CDR3 sequences, with 15% to 20% appearing a single time and 33% taken by the ten largest. Comment on this clonotype: Its antigen is unidentified.

Germline V gene sequence: CDR1 DFQATT, CDR2 SNEGSKA (reference sequence). The CDR3 consists of 12 residues. V shed 3 bases, J shed 5 bases, and the junction held 4 bases outside the gene matches. Sequencing input: blood, either unsorted or a sorted T cell fraction (not recorded which). The chain uses TRBV20-1 and TRBJ2-7, with 7 bases that match TRBD1. This clonotype was obtained from a male donor with ankylosing spondylitis. The CDR3 coding sequence is TGCAGTGCTAGGGCAGGGGGACACGAGCAGTACTTC. As protein: CSARAGGHEQYF.